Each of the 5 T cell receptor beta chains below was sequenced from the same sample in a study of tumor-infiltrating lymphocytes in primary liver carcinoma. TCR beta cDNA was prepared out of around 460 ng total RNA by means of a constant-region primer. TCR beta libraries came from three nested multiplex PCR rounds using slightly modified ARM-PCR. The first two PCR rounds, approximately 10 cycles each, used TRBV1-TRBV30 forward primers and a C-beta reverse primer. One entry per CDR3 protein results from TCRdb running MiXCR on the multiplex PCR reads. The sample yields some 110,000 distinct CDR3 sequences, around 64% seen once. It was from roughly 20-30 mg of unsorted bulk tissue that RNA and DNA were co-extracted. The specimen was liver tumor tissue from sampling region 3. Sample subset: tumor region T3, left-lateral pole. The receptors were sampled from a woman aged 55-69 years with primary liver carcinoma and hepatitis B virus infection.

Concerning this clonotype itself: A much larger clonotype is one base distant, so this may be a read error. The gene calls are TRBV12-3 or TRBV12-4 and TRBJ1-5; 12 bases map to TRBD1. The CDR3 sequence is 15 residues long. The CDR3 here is CASTQGQGASQSQHF. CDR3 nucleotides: TGTGCCAGCACTCAGGGACAGGGGGCTAGTCAGTCCCAGCATTTT.

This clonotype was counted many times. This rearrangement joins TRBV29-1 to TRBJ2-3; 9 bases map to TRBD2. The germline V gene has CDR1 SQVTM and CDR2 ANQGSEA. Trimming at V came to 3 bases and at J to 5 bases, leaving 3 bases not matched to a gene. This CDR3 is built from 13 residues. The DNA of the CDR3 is TGCAGCGTTGAGGCGGGAGGGGAAGATACGCAGTATTTT. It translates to CSVEAGGEDTQYF.

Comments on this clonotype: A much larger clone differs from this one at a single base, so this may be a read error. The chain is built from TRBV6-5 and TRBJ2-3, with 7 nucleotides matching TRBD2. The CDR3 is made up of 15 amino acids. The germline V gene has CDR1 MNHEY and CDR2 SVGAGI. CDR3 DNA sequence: TGTGCCAGCACTTACCGAGCGGGAAGTTGGGATACGCAGTATTTT. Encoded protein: CASTYRAGSWDTQYF.

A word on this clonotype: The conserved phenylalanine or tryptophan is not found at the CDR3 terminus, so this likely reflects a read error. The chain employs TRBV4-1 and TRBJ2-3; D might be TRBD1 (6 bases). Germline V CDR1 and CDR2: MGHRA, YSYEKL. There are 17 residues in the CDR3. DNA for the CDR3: TGCGCCAGCAGCCAGGTTCCATCAGGTGGGGACACAGATACACAGTATTCT. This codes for CASSQVPSGGDTDTQYS.

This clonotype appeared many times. The CDR3 protein is CSVGREGGDTQYF. The CDR3 bases are TGCAGCGTTGGGCGGGAGGGCGGAGATACGCAGTATTTT. The chain is built from TRBV29-1 and TRBJ2-3; 9 bases line up with TRBD2. Trimming at V came to 4 bases and at J to 5 bases, leaving 4 bases not matched to a gene. Germline V gene data show CDR1 as SQVTM and CDR2 as ANQGSEA. The CDR3 runs 13 residues.